The clone carrying this TCR beta chain was recorded only once. The missing conserved phenylalanine or tryptophan at the end of this CDR3 makes a read error likely. As the library was built, unique molecular identifiers were attached to individual cDNA molecules. TCRdb re-derived calls from the RACE reads in MiXCR, one entry per CDR3 protein. The sample has about 340,000 distinct CDR3 sequences; 5.5% to 8% are singletons. The data originate from a study of human T cells and chemical hapten exposure. Noted time point: patch test 1, 2 weeks after DPC sensitization. The treatment denotes: therapeutic diphenylcyclopropenone sensitization with weekly scalp DPC. The CDR3 runs to 13 residues. Trimming took off 3 bases at V and 5 bases at J, with 11 bases between the two ends. CDR1 is DFQATT, CDR2 SNEGSKA, per germline (reference sequence).

The sequencing here drew on whole blood, taken in connection with sensitization to the hapten diphenylcyclopropenone (DPC). The V call is TRBV20-1, the J call TRBJ2-4, with D maybe TRBD1 (6 bases). The TCR sequence derives from a young woman with alopecia areata. Some clones in this sample may be carry-over from other donors' samples. CDR3 sequence reads: CSASRGIENIQYY. The CDR3 nucleotides read TGCAGTGCTAGTAGGGGGATCGAAAACATTCAGTACTAC.